Below are 27 T cell receptor beta chains sequenced from a single sample in a study of T-cell memory formation after mild COVID-19. TCRdb analysed the 5' RACE reads with MiXCR anew, one entry per CDR3 protein. The sample comprises tens of thousands of distinct CDR3 sequences, more than 10% of which are singletons, and around a quarter rests with the top ten. Sequencing was performed on PBMCs or a T cell subset sorted from them (not recorded which). These receptors all come from an adult woman who had mild COVID-19 (a few samples of this study predate the infection). Cell type and time point are not known.

This chain joins TRBV9 and TRBJ2-3; no firm D call. Germline lookup yields CDR1 SGDLS and CDR2 YYNGEE. The CDR3 contains 14 residues. V shed 4 bases and J shed 0 bases, with 9 bases lying between them. The CDR3 DNA follows: TGTGCCAGCAGCCCCGAGACAAGCACAGATACGCAGTATTTT. It codes for CASSPETSTDTQYF.

The J gene is TRBJ2-7, the V gene TRBV4-2; 9 positions agree with TRBD2. The ends lost 3 bases at V and 3 bases at J; junction bases unmatched: 6. Per germline, CDR1 LGHNA and CDR2 YNFKEQ. The length of the CDR3 is 15 residues. CDR3 coding DNA: TGTGCCAGCAGCCAGAGTAGCGGGAGTGGCTACGAGCAGTACTTC. This encodes CASSQSSGSGYEQYF.

This clonotype was detected many times. This sequence joins TRBV12-3 or TRBV12-4 and TRBJ2-1; perhaps TRBD1 as D (6 bases). This CDR3 contains 15 residues. V was cut by 0 bases and J by 3 bases, with 9 bases left in between. The CDR3 is CASSLAEGVYNEQFF. The DNA for the CDR3 is TGTGCCAGCAGTTTAGCAGAGGGGGTCTACAATGAGCAGTTCTTC.

This chain links TRBV9 with TRBJ2-2, with D uncertain. Germline values: CDR1 SGDLS, CDR2 YYNGEE. The CDR3 loop spans 17 amino acids. Trimming stripped 1 base from V and 1 base from J, with 14 bases between. CDR3 sequence: CASSVSLVYRNTGELFF. CDR3 coding DNA: TGTGCCAGCAGCGTATCCTTGGTCTATAGGAACACCGGGGAGCTGTTTTTT.

V gene TRBV19 combines with J gene TRBJ2-7, with no clear D. V shed 6 bases and J shed 0 bases, with 9 bases lying between them. Germline-derived CDR1 and CDR2 are LNHDA and SQIVND (reference sequence). The CDR3 totals 13 residues. CDR3 coding DNA: TGTGCCAGTAGCCCGGCGGCCTCCTACGAGCAGTACTTC. Encoded protein: CASSPAASYEQYF.

The V call is TRBV12-5, the J call TRBJ2-1; no reliable D call. The germline V gene has CDR1 LGHNT and CDR2 FRNRAP. The CDR3 covers 13 residues. V was cut by 6 bases and J by 4 bases, with 10 bases left in between. In DNA form, the CDR3 reads TGTGCTAGTGGAATCGGCGTTTACAATGAGCAGTTCTTC. Its protein product is CASGIGVYNEQFF. The complete variable domain, with remaining parts taken from reference TRBV12-5 and TRBJ2-1, reads DARVTQTPRHKVTEMGQEVTMRCQPILGHNTVFWYRQTMMQGLELLAYFRNRAPLDDSGMPKDRFSAEMPDATLATLKIQPSEPRDSAVYFCASGIGVYNEQFFGPGTRLTVL.

The DNA for the CDR3 is TGTGCCAGCAGCTCGACAGGGGGCGCGGAAGGTGAGCAGTTCTTC. Amino acid sequence: CASSSTGGAEGEQFF. The gene calls are TRBV7-6 and TRBJ2-1, with TRBD1 identical over 10 bases. Trimming at V came to 4 bases and at J to 9 bases, leaving 9 bases not matched to a gene. The CDR3 is made up of 15 amino acids. The germline V gene encodes CDR1 SGHVS and CDR2 FNYEAQ.

This clonotype occurred a few times. The chain combines TRBV3-1 with TRBJ2-1; 9 nucleotides agree with TRBD2. CDR3 length equals 17 residues. The germline gives CDR1 LGHDT, CDR2 YNNKEL (reference sequence). V was clipped by 6 bases and J by 2 bases; unmatched bases: 11. CDR3 residues: CASSQGLAGSTYNEQFF. The CDR3 DNA reads TGTGCCAGCAGTCAGGGGCTAGCGGGATCGACCTACAATGAGCAGTTCTTC.

This clonotype came up a few times. This chain joins TRBV12-3 or TRBV12-4 and TRBJ2-2; no clear D. This CDR3 contains 13 residues. Trimming left V 4 bases short and J 6 bases short, with 9 bases between. The CDR3: CASSWASAGELFF. CDR3 in DNA: TGTGCCAGCAGTTGGGCGAGTGCCGGGGAGCTGTTTTTT.

This clonotype has just a few counts. This chain connects TRBV11-2 to TRBJ2-7, with a tentative D call TRBD2 (5 bases). In germline, CDR1 is SGHAT, CDR2 FQNNGV. The CDR3 sequence is 11 residues long. Between the trimmed V and J ends, which lost 8 bases and 3 bases, there was a span of 8 bases. This CDR3 is CASVGVYEQYF. CDR3 in DNA: TGTGCCAGCGTCGGGGTCTACGAGCAGTACTTC. The variable domain in full, with the rest retrieved from reference TRBV11-2 and TRBJ2-7, is EAGVAQSPRYKIIEKRQSVAFWCNPISGHATLYWYQQILGQGPKLLIQFQNNGVVDDSQLPKDRFSAERLKGVDSTLKIQPAKLEDSAVYLCASVGVYEQYFGPGTRLTVT.

The chain links TRBV7-6 to TRBJ2-7; TRBD1 or TRBD2 may be the D gene (5 bases each). The CDR3 totals 16 residues. The V gene's germline CDR1 is SGHVS and CDR2 FNYEAQ. V lost 5 bases and J 6 bases, leaving 23 bases between the germline ends. CDR3 residues: CASSPTGTGLATEQYF. Here the CDR3 DNA reads TGTGCCAGCAGCCCTACCGGGACCGGCCTTGCCACCGAGCAGTACTTC.

The rearrangement uses TRBV12-3 or TRBV12-4 and TRBJ2-3; D perhaps matches TRBD2 (6 bases). The CDR3 length is 15 residues. V was shortened by 1 base and J by 0 bases, with 8 bases between the two germline ends. The CDR3 protein is CASSLVGTSTDTQYF. The CDR3 nucleotides are TGTGCCAGCAGTTTAGTGGGGACTAGCACAGATACGCAGTATTTT.

As DNA, the CDR3 is TGTGCCAGCAGCGTCACTAGCGGGAGTGGGGCCGAGCAGTACTTC. This encodes CASSVTSGSGAEQYF. This chain joins TRBV7-2 and TRBJ2-7, with 11 nucleotides matching TRBD2. Per the germline V gene, CDR1 is SGHTA and CDR2 is FQGNSA. The CDR3 spans 15 residues. The trim removed 5 bases at V and 6 bases at J, leaving 9 bases unmatched.

This clonotype turned up a few times. The rearrangement uses TRBV19 and TRBJ2-7; 8 nucleotides match TRBD1. The CDR3 has 14 residues. The germline V gene has CDR1 LNHDA and CDR2 SQIVND (reference sequence). The trim removed 6 bases at V and 3 bases at J, leaving 7 bases unmatched. The DNA of the CDR3 is TGTGCCAGTAGGCCAGGGACAGGAGACTACGAGCAGTACTTC. Translation: CASRPGTGDYEQYF.

This clonotype was seen a few times. The chain uses TRBV10-3 and TRBJ1-1; D might be TRBD1 (5 bases). The CDR3 is 13 residues long. Germline V CDR1 and CDR2: ENHRY, SYGVKD. Trimming shortened V by 6 bases and J by 1 base, and 9 bases separated the two germline ends. CDR3: CAIRLTANTEAFF. CDR3 sequence (DNA): TGTGCCATCAGGCTGACAGCGAACACTGAAGCTTTCTTT.

This clonotype was seen more than once but under ten times. The chain is built from TRBV5-1 and TRBJ2-1; the match to TRBD1 covers 8 bases. This CDR3 is built from 15 residues. The germline V gene has CDR1 SGHRS and CDR2 YFSETQ. Trimming took 2 bases from V and 6 from J; bases not matched to a gene: 7. The CDR3 protein is CASSFGQGVGNEQFF. CDR3 bases: TGCGCCAGCAGCTTTGGACAGGGCGTCGGCAATGAGCAGTTCTTC. Looking up the rest from reference TRBV5-1 and TRBJ2-1 gives the full variable domain: KAGVTQTPRYLIKTRGQQVTLSCSPISGHRSVSWYQQTPGQGLQFLFEYFSETQRNKGNFPGRFSGRQFSNSRSEMNVSTLELGDSALYLCASSFGQGVGNEQFFGPGTRLTVL.

The rearrangement uses TRBV9 and TRBJ1-2; 8 bases are a match to TRBD1. The trim removed 3 bases at V and 8 bases at J, leaving 15 bases unmatched. The germline V gene has CDR1 SGDLS and CDR2 YYNGEE. The CDR3 totals 16 residues. As DNA, the CDR3 is TGTGCCAGCAGCGCACAGGAACAGGGGGTTGTGAGCGGCTACACCTTC. Translated: CASSAQEQGVVSGYTF.

This clonotype was counted between two and nine times. The chain carries TRBV6-5 and TRBJ2-7; TRBD1 might be the D (6 bases). Germline V gene data show CDR1 as MNHEY and CDR2 as SVGAGI. The V end lost 4 bases, the J end lost 0 bases, and 10 bases lay between the germline ends. This CDR3 comprises 14 residues. CDR3 amino acids: CASSSDSSSYEQYF. The CDR3 DNA is TGTGCCAGCAGTTCGGACAGCAGCTCCTACGAGCAGTACTTC.

The DNA for the CDR3 is TGTGCCAGCAGCTCCGGCCCTAACCGGAATCAGCCCCAGCATTTT. It encodes CASSSGPNRNQPQHF. The V call is TRBV7-9, the J call TRBJ1-5, with unresolved D. This CDR3 has 15 amino acids. V was trimmed by 4 bases and J by 4 bases, leaving 14 bases between them. The germline V gene encodes CDR1 SEHNR and CDR2 FQNEAQ (reference sequence).

The chain combines TRBV7-9 with TRBJ2-3; D possibly corresponds to TRBD1 (6 bases). V was clipped by 4 bases and J by 2 bases, with 13 bases between them. Germline CDR1 is SEHNR and CDR2 is FQNEAQ (reference sequence). This CDR3 contains 15 residues. The CDR3 sequence is CASSSQGPLTDTQYF. DNA of the CDR3: TGTGCCAGCAGCTCCCAGGGGCCACTCACAGATACGCAGTATTTT.

This chain uses TRBV19 with TRBJ2-3; TRBD2 aligns across 11 bases. The germline V gene has CDR1 LNHDA and CDR2 SQIVND (reference sequence). There are 16 residues in the CDR3. Trimming cost V 8 bases and J 5 bases; bases outside gene matches: 12. The CDR3 loop is CASRPGVAGGKDTQYF. In DNA, the CDR3 is TGTGCCAGTCGCCCTGGAGTAGCGGGGGGGAAAGATACGCAGTATTTT.

This chain links TRBV11-2 with TRBJ2-7, with a tentative D call TRBD2 (5 bases). The CDR3 is 16 amino acids. V gave up 9 bases and J gave up 2 bases, with 23 bases separating them. Germline V gene lookup returns CDR1 SGHAT and CDR2 FQNNGV. This CDR3 is CARSLFPRTAAYEQYF. The CDR3 nucleotides read TGTGCCAGAAGCCTTTTCCCAAGAACAGCGGCCTACGAGCAGTACTTC.

This clonotype was picked up a small number of times. The gene calls are TRBV5-5 and TRBJ1-1; D is uncertain. Germline-derived CDR1 and CDR2 are SGHKS and YYEKEE (reference sequence). The CDR3 spans 12 residues. Trimming took off 0 bases at V and 5 bases at J, with 5 bases between the two ends. The CDR3 DNA sequence: TGTGCCAGCAGCTTGGCCCGGACTGAAGCTTTCTTT. Its protein is CASSLARTEAFF.

The chain combines TRBV4-2 with TRBJ2-7; D is ambiguous. Trimming shortened V by 3 bases and J by 4 bases, and 16 bases separated the two germline ends. CDR3 length equals 15 residues. Germline CDR1 and CDR2: LGHNA and YNFKEQ. The CDR3 region has the DNA TGTGCCAGCAGCCAGGGCCCCACGGCGCCATACGAGCAGTACTTC. Encoded protein: CASSQGPTAPYEQYF.

This clonotype was observed a handful of times. The V gene is TRBV18, the J gene TRBJ2-7; D remains ambiguous. This CDR3 comprises 13 residues. V was trimmed by 3 bases and J by 4 bases, leaving 10 bases between them. Germline V gene sequence: CDR1 KGHSH, CDR2 LQKENI. CDR3 nucleotide sequence: TGTGCCAGCTCACCGTCCAGGATTTACGAGCAGTACTTC. Its translation is CASSPSRIYEQYF.

This chain links TRBV24-1 with TRBJ2-1, with D possibly matching TRBD2 (6 bases). The germline V and J ends were trimmed by 4 bases and 3 bases, with 9 bases remaining between them. Germline CDR1 KGHDR, CDR2 SFDVKD. The CDR3 consists of 14 residues. Written as DNA, the CDR3 is TGTGCCACCAGTGAGCGGGAAATCTACAATGAGCAGTTCTTC. It specifies CATSEREIYNEQFF.

This clonotype was found a few times. The chain combines TRBV25-1 with TRBJ2-3; D call uncertain. Trimming left V 3 bases short and J 2 bases short, with 3 bases between. CDR3 length: 12 amino acids. In germline, CDR1 is MGHDK, CDR2 SYGVNS. The CDR3 bases are TGTGCCAGCAGTGACCTCACAGATACGCAGTATTTT. It codes for CASSDLTDTQYF.